This record covers a single T cell receptor beta chain. The junction had 3 bases not matched to a gene; V was cut back by 2 bases and J by 6 bases. Germline assignment: CDR1 SGHKS and CDR2 YYEKEE (reference sequence). The CDR3 loop spans 14 amino acids. The data derive from a study of blood T cell repertoires in COVID-19. Source study methods: Amplification of reference gene primers provided the estimated nucleated cell counts. Sequencing used immunoSEQ multiplex PCR; TCRdb keeps in-frame clones, though not all of them. V and J calls and clone size are as listed in that table; D and trimming were resolved from the DNA. The sample holds 430,000 or so clones, 80% to 90% seen once.

This chain connects TRBV5-5 to TRBJ2-1, with 9 bases aligning to TRBD2. This sequence was found in a young man with COVID-19, enrolled during active disease. The sample taken for sequencing was peripheral blood. The CDR3 protein is CASSFSGSGNEQFF. The CDR3 bases are TGTGCCAGCAGCTTTAGCGGGAGTGGCAATGAGCAGTTCTTC.